The 22 T cell receptor beta chains listed next were all sequenced from one sample in a study of spatial heterogeneity in lung cancer. Using its own MiXCR run on the 5' RACE reads, TCRdb lists one record per CDR3 protein. The sample has fewer than 45,000 distinct CDR3 sequences; approximately 6.8% are singletons. Indicated time point: sample taken at primary tumor resection. The sequenced material consisted of unsorted whole RNA from tumor, nontumor lung or frozen PBMC. The material was PBMCs, obtained at surgery. These receptors originate from a female donor with early-stage non-small cell lung cancer.

V is TRBV20-1 and J is TRBJ2-2; D is perhaps TRBD2 (6 bases). The CDR3 extends over 14 amino acids. Germline V CDR1 and CDR2: DFQATT, SNEGSKA (reference sequence). V lost 6 bases to trimming and J lost 2 bases, with 13 bases between them. The DNA for the CDR3 is TGCAGTGCCGCCGGGACTCTCAACACCGGGGAGCTGTTTTTT. Translating it yields CSAAGTLNTGELFF.

The CDR3 is CASSSEGTGRLTSIGYTF. CDR3 coding DNA: TGCGCCAGCAGCTCGGAAGGGACAGGGAGATTGACCTCTATCGGCTACACCTTC. This chain joins TRBV5-1 and TRBJ1-2, with 9 nucleotides matching TRBD1. Germline V lookup: CDR1 SGHRS, CDR2 YFSETQ. This CDR3 is 18 amino acids long. The V segment lost 3 bases and the J segment 8 bases; nucleotides outside the gene matches: 20.

Details on this clonotype: A read error may explain this, as a much larger clone is one base away. The V and J genes are TRBV27 and TRBJ1-2; no clear D gene. The germline CDR1 and CDR2 sequences are MNHEY and SMNVEV (reference sequence). The CDR3 runs 13 residues. The CDR3 bases are TGTACCAGCAGACCGGACGGAGTAGTTGGCTACACCTTC. Encoded protein: CTSRPDGVVGYTF.

This clonotype was recorded at least ten times. The chain joins TRBV3-1 to TRBJ2-3, with TRBD2 matching over 8 bases. Germline V gives CDR1 LGHDT, CDR2 YNNKEL (reference sequence). The CDR3 extends over 19 amino acids. The trim removed 0 bases at V and 2 bases at J, leaving 13 bases unmatched. CDR3 coding DNA: TGTGCCAGCAGCCAAGATGGGGCCCGTGCGGGGGGCCTCACAGATACGCAGTATTTT. Protein: CASSQDGARAGGLTDTQYF.

Ten or more counts support this clonotype. The chain is built from TRBV29-1 and TRBJ2-4; no clear D. Trimming took off 5 bases at V and 10 bases at J, with 15 bases between the two ends. The CDR3 runs 12 residues. From germline, CDR1 is SQVTM and CDR2 ANQGSEA. The CDR3 DNA sequence: TGCAGCGTTATCTTCTCGGCGGAAATTCAGTACTTC. Protein product: CSVIFSAEIQYF. Complete variable domain (other parts from reference TRBV29-1 and TRBJ2-4): SAVISQKPSRDICQRGTSLTIQCQVDSQVTMMFWYRQQPGQSLTLIATANQGSEATYESGFVIDKFPISRPNLTFSTLTVSNMSPEDSSIYLCSVIFSAEIQYFGAGTRLSVL.

The rearrangement uses TRBV20-1 and TRBJ1-6; the match to TRBD1 covers 9 bases. Trimming took 4 bases from V and 10 from J; bases not matched to a gene: 5. CDR1 and CDR2 from the germline V gene are DFQATT and SNEGSKA (reference sequence). This CDR3 comprises 13 residues. The CDR3 nucleotides are TGCAGTGCTACGGGACAGGGTCAATCACCCCTCCACTTT. Its translation: CSATGQGQSPLHF.

V and J are TRBV5-4 and TRBJ1-1, with D perhaps matching TRBD1 (5 bases). From germline, CDR1 is SGHNT and CDR2 YYREEE (reference sequence). This CDR3 contains 14 residues. Trimming cost V 1 base and J 0 bases, with 7 bases left between them. This CDR3 reads CASSLRGMNTEAFF. The CDR3 nucleotides are TGTGCCAGCAGCTTGCGGGGCATGAACACTGAAGCTTTCTTT.

This clonotype has a count of ten or more. V usage is TRBV5-1 and J usage is TRBJ2-2; D unclear. CDR1 SGHRS and CDR2 YFSETQ come from the germline V gene. The germline V and J ends were trimmed by 1 base and 0 bases, with 7 bases remaining between them. CDR3 length: 15 residues. CDR3 protein: CASSLTATNTGELFF. The CDR3 DNA is TGCGCCAGCAGCTTGACAGCGACGAACACCGGGGAGCTGTTTTTT.

This clonotype was picked up a small number of times. The chain has TRBV12-3 or TRBV12-4 and TRBJ1-5; 7 nucleotides line up with TRBD1. The CDR3 runs to 17 residues. V lost 5 bases to trimming and J lost 0 bases; unmatched junction nucleotides: 10. CDR3 in DNA: TGTGCCAGCAGTCCAGGGGGAAGTCTTTATAGCAATCAGCCCCAGCATTTT. This codes for CASSPGGSLYSNQPQHF.

This clonotype appeared a few times. This chain joins TRBV6-5 and TRBJ1-1; D is uncertain. Between the trimmed V and J ends, which lost 8 bases and 1 base, there was a span of 11 bases. Germline CDR1 and CDR2: MNHEY and SVGAGI. The CDR3 is 13 amino acids. CDR3 DNA sequence: TGTGCCAGCCGAAACTTGAGGAACACTGAAGCTTTCTTT. It codes for CASRNLRNTEAFF.

At least ten counts were recorded for this clonotype. V and J are TRBV5-1 and TRBJ1-5; tentative D call: TRBD1 (5 bases). The V end was cut by 0 bases, the J end by 3 bases, with 16 bases between. The V gene's germline CDR1 is SGHRS and CDR2 YFSETQ. The CDR3 has 17 residues. CDR3 nucleotide sequence: TGCGCCAGCAGCTTGGGGAATGGGGCGGAGGTCAATCAGCCCCAGCATTTT. Encoded protein: CASSLGNGAEVNQPQHF.

This clonotype was seen ten or more times. The chain uses TRBV7-8 and TRBJ2-1, with 7 bases fitting TRBD2. With V trimmed by 5 bases and J by 3 bases, 10 bases remained unmatched. The CDR3 has 16 amino acids. Per the germline V gene, CDR1 is SGHVS and CDR2 is FQNEAQ. CDR3 amino acids: CASSPRRLALYNEQFF. Written as DNA, the CDR3 is TGTGCCAGCAGCCCGCGTAGACTAGCCCTCTACAATGAGCAGTTCTTC.

In this sample, this clonotype turned up many times. V is TRBV4-1 and J is TRBJ1-5, with 11 bases aligning to TRBD1. Germline CDR1 MGHRA, CDR2 YSYEKL. CDR3 length: 15 residues. J gave up 7 bases and V 4 bases, and 6 bases lay outside the gene matches. The CDR3 region is CASSPEGQGGQPQHF. Written as DNA, the CDR3 is TGCGCCAGCAGCCCGGAGGGACAGGGGGGCCAGCCCCAGCATTTT.

The chain joins TRBV5-6 to TRBJ2-7; maybe TRBD1 (6 bases). The germline V and J ends were trimmed by 2 bases and 3 bases, with 15 bases remaining between them. CDR1 and CDR2 from the germline V gene are SGHDT and YYEEEE. CDR3 length: 15 residues. The CDR3 spells CASSFQKDRNYEQYF. CDR3 in DNA: TGTGCCAGCAGCTTTCAAAAGGACAGAAACTACGAGCAGTACTTC.

The sample holds a few counts of this clonotype. V and J are TRBV7-2 and TRBJ1-1; D uncertain. CDR1 and CDR2 from the germline V gene are SGHTA and FQGNSA. The CDR3 consists of 13 residues. V lost 3 bases, J lost 0 bases, and 5 bases lay in between. DNA of the CDR3: TGTGCCAGCAGCTTCCTCATGAACACTGAAGCTTTCTTT. Its protein product is CASSFLMNTEAFF.

This clonotype has just a few counts. The chain has TRBV10-3 and TRBJ1-2; 9 nucleotides match TRBD1. This CDR3 contains 15 residues. The ends lost 2 bases at V and 1 base at J; junction bases unmatched: 2. Germline V gives CDR1 ENHRY, CDR2 SYGVKD. Written as DNA, the CDR3 is TGTGCCATCAGTGAGCAGGGACAGGGTAACTATGGCTACACCTTC. Its translation: CAISEQGQGNYGYTF.

This clonotype came up many times. The chain is built from TRBV6-1 and TRBJ2-3, with D maybe TRBD2 (7 bases). V lost 7 bases to trimming and J lost 1 base, with 12 bases between them. In germline, CDR1 is MNHNS, CDR2 SASEGT. The CDR3 loop spans 14 amino acids. For the CDR3, the DNA is TGTGCCAGCACCGAGGGGGGGGGCACAGATACGCAGTATTTT. As protein: CASTEGGGTDTQYF.

In this sample, this clonotype turned up many times. The chain is built from TRBV5-5 and TRBJ1-6, with 7 bases identical to TRBD1. V trimming: 0 bases; J trimming: 7 bases; junction bases outside the gene matches: 16. In germline, CDR1 is SGHKS, CDR2 YYEKEE (reference sequence). This CDR3 region has 19 residues. The CDR3 sequence is CASSLGRGGQTAFNSPLHF. The DNA of the CDR3 is TGTGCCAGCAGCTTGGGGCGAGGGGGCCAGACGGCTTTCAATTCACCCCTCCACTTT.

Many counts were recorded for this clonotype. The chain joins TRBV20-1 to TRBJ1-1, with 9 nucleotides matching TRBD1. The CDR3 runs 15 residues. V lost 5 bases, J lost 1 base, and 8 bases stayed unmatched. Germline V CDR1 and CDR2: DFQATT, SNEGSKA (reference sequence). Here the CDR3 reads CSAFPGQGSNTEAFF. In nucleotides, the CDR3 is TGCAGTGCTTTTCCGGGACAGGGTTCGAACACTGAAGCTTTCTTT.

V gene TRBV20-1 combines with J gene TRBJ2-6, with unresolved D. In germline, CDR1 is DFQATT, CDR2 SNEGSKA (reference sequence). The CDR3 is made up of 15 amino acids. The V end was cut by 6 bases, the J end by 0 bases, with 12 bases between. The CDR3 here is CSAYGVSSGANVLTF. The CDR3, as DNA: TGCAGTGCATACGGAGTCAGCTCTGGGGCCAACGTCCTGACTTTC.

J is TRBJ1-2 and V is TRBV7-9, with TRBD1 matching 11 bases. Trimming at V came to 5 bases and at J to 6 bases, leaving 8 bases not matched to a gene. The V gene's germline CDR1 is SEHNR and CDR2 FQNEAQ (reference sequence). The CDR3 has 15 amino acids. CDR3 sequence (DNA): TGTGCCAGCAGCCATGGGACAGGGGGTCTGAATGGCTACACCTTC. It encodes CASSHGTGGLNGYTF.

The chain couples TRBV13 to TRBJ1-2, with 8 bases matching TRBD1. With V trimmed by 5 bases and J by 3 bases, 8 bases remained unmatched. The germline V gene has CDR1 PRHDT and CDR2 FYEKMQ (reference sequence). This CDR3 has 15 residues. The CDR3 sequence is CASSRQGTSYYGYTF. Written as DNA, the CDR3 is TGTGCCAGCAGCCGACAGGGGACTTCTTACTATGGCTACACCTTC.